This T cell receptor (beta chain) originates from a study of blood T cell repertoires in COVID-19. Enrolled through a virtual design, the participants were between about 18 and 100 years of age and came from some 26 US areas. Sequenced by immunoSEQ multiplex PCR; TCRdb stores in-frame clones only, minus some. Among about 230,000 clones listed, around nine tenths were seen once. Sequencing was done on a sample of PBMCs or T cells enriched from blood (not recorded which). This sequence originates from a woman aged 25 to 39 with acute COVID-19.

CDR3 DNA sequence: TGTGCCAGCAGCCCAGGGACTAGCGGGGGACCCTACTACAATGAGCAGTTCTTC. This gives the protein CASSPGTSGGPYYNEQFF. The chain recombines TRBV7-9 with TRBJ2-1, with 14 bases matching TRBD2. V gave up 5 bases and J gave up 3 bases; unmatched junction bases: 9. Germline CDR1 SEHNR, CDR2 FQNEAQ (reference sequence). The CDR3 covers 18 residues.